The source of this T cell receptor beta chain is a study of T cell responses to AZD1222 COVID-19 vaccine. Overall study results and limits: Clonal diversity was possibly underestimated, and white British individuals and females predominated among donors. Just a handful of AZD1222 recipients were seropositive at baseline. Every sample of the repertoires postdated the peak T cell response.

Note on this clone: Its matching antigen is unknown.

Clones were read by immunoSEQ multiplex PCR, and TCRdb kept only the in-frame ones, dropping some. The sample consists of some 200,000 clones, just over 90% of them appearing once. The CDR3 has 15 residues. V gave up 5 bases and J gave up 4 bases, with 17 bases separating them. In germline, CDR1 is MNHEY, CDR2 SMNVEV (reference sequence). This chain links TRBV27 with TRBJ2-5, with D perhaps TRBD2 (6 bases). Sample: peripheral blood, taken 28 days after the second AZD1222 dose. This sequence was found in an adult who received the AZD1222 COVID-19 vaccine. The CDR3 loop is CASSLRGRLVETQYF. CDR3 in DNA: TGTGCCAGCAGTCTGCGGGGCAGACTGGTAGAGACCCAGTACTTC.